This TCR beta chain is from a study of beta chain features in type 1 diabetes. Across the study: Cell yields, age and gender were similar between patients and healthy donors. Sorted cells numbering around 100,000,000 were examined across all samples. Whole-study results and caveats: There was a moderate but significant shortening of TCRB CDR3s in all four CD4+ subsets of Type 1 diabetes patients.

Isolated RNA was reverse transcribed in full, so expressed TCRB transcripts were sequenced. The average output of naive, central memory and regulatory T cell samples was approximately 3.7 million reads. Assay: immunoSEQ multiplex PCR; the TCRdb copy retains only in-frame clones and omits some. Among some 360,000 clones listed, 9.6% were seen once. CD45RO/CCR7/CD25/CD127/CD95/CD27 sorting isolated CD4+ naive, central memory, regulatory and stem cell-like memory cells. This clone appeared a few times. Its target is not known. The V end lost 5 bases, the J end lost 2 bases, and 9 bases lay between the germline ends. The CDR3 runs to 13 residues. Germline CDR1 and CDR2: SGHVS and FQNEAQ.

Sequencing was carried out using central memory CD4+ T cells from blood. The TCR comes from a man aged 25 to 40 with type 1 diabetes. The V call is TRBV7-8, the J call TRBJ2-5; D perhaps matches TRBD2 (6 bases). DNA of the CDR3: TGTGCCAGCAGCCAGGGACTTCAAGAGACCCAGTACTTC. Translated: CASSQGLQETQYF.